Each of the 2 T cell receptor beta chains below was sequenced from the same sample in a study of T cell responses to AZD1222 COVID-19 vaccine. Generated by immunoSEQ multiplex PCR, the TCRdb table keeps only in-frame clones and is missing some. The sample contains approximately 190,000 clones, 92% of which appear only once. Sequencing was performed on peripheral blood, taken on day 0 of AZD1222 vaccination. These receptors were taken from an adult in good health.

This chain connects TRBV6-6 to TRBJ2-1; 7 bases agree with TRBD1. The CDR3 sequence is 13 residues long. Germline trimming cut 7 bases from V and 4 bases from J; bases unmatched to any gene: 4. CDR1 is MNHNY, CDR2 SVGAGI, per germline (reference sequence). The CDR3 bases are TGTGCCAGCACAGACAGGGCTTACAATGAGCAGTTCTTC. This sequence encodes CASTDRAYNEQFF.

The count of this clone is one. The CDR3 DNA sequence: TGTGCCAGCAGCAGGGGGCCACTTCAGCCCCAGCATTTT. As protein: CASSRGPLQPQHF. V gene TRBV27 combines with J gene TRBJ1-5; 8 bases agree with TRBD1. CDR1 MNHEY and CDR2 SMNVEV come from the germline V gene (reference sequence). The V gene end was trimmed by 6 bases and the J gene end by 6 bases; junction bases not matched to a gene: 4. This CDR3 has 13 amino acids.